This T cell receptor beta chain originates from a study of blood T cell repertoires in COVID-19. Study background: The study drew acute and convalescent COVID-19 samples from the United States, Italy and Spain. Sources were T cells, B-cell-depleted T cells, or PBMCs; the material itself was cDNA or gDNA.

Per the original data handling: Cell counts per sample came from amplifying reference gene primers. The method was immunoSEQ multiplex PCR; TCRdb's version includes in-frame clones alone and lacks a portion of them. The V and J calls and clone size are taken from that table; D and trimming were inferred from the DNA. This table has 150,000 to 200,000 clones, around nine tenths appearing once. Germline trimming cut 4 bases from V and 6 bases from J; bases unmatched to any gene: 11. The CDR3 sequence is 15 residues long. Germline CDR1 and CDR2: LGHDT and YNNKEL (reference sequence). The source is a human donor in a cohort sampled during active COVID-19. Sequenced input: peripheral blood. The chain recombines TRBV3-1 (or the pseudogene TRBV3-2) with TRBJ2-7; TRBD2 matches at 8 bases. CDR3 loop: CASSPGLVVFPEQYF. CDR3 DNA: TGTGCCAGCAGCCCGGGACTAGTTGTCTTTCCCGAGCAGTACTTC.